These 17 T cell receptor beta chains originate from one sample sequenced in a study of cytomegalovirus exposure and HLA in healthy donors. The PCR used 60 Vbeta and 13 Jbeta primers. Only in-frame clones appear in the TCRdb table, and some are missing; sequencing was by immunoSEQ multiplex PCR. The repertoire includes around 140,000 clones, 80% to 85% of them detected once, and 2.5% to 3.5% sits in the top ten. What was sequenced was PBMCs. The receptors were gathered from a woman aged 25 to 39 in good health and CMV-seronegative.

The chain joins TRBV27 to TRBJ2-1; TRBD1 agrees at 9 bases. Germline CDR1 MNHEY, CDR2 SMNVEV (reference sequence). V dropped 4 bases and J dropped 5; count of bases not matched to a gene: 6. The CDR3 is 15 residues long. CDR3 amino acids: CASSSTGGANNEQFF. CDR3 bases: TGTGCCAGCAGTTCTACAGGGGGCGCAAACAATGAGCAGTTCTTC.

The rearrangement uses TRBV4-3 and TRBJ1-2; possible D gene TRBD1, 6 bases. Looked up from germline, CDR1 is LGHNA and CDR2 is YSLEER. The CDR3 is 15 amino acids. V lost 2 bases and J 1 base, leaving 11 bases between the germline ends. The CDR3 DNA reads TGCGCCAGCAGCCAAAGGGGGACCAATAACTATGGCTACACCTTC. Translating gives CASSQRGTNNYGYTF.

The CDR3 region is CASSYRGESSYNEQFF. The CDR3 nucleotides read TGTGCCAGCAGTTACAGGGGCGAAAGCTCCTACAATGAGCAGTTCTTC. V usage is TRBV6-6 and J usage is TRBJ2-1; D is perhaps TRBD1 (5 bases). Germline V gene sequence: CDR1 MNHNY, CDR2 SVGAGI (reference sequence). This CDR3 region has 16 residues. Deletions cut 2 bases from V and 0 bases from J, with 11 bases between.

This clone has a single count. V gene TRBV15 combines with J gene TRBJ2-2, with no clear D. Trimming took 0 bases from V and 2 from J, leaving 7 bases between them. Germline lookup yields CDR1 LNHNV and CDR2 YYDKDF (reference sequence). The CDR3 has 15 residues. The CDR3 is CATSRDLANTGELFF. In nucleotides, the CDR3 is TGTGCCACCAGCAGAGATTTGGCTAACACCGGGGAGCTGTTTTTT.

The genes are TRBV19 and TRBJ2-1; the D gene is possibly TRBD2 (5 bases). Germline values: CDR1 LNHDA, CDR2 SQIVND (reference sequence). The germline V and J ends were trimmed by 2 bases and 5 bases, with 13 bases remaining between them. This CDR3 is built from 15 residues. This chain's CDR3 is CASSISAARDNEQFF. For the CDR3, the DNA is TGTGCCAGTAGTATATCAGCGGCCCGGGACAATGAGCAGTTCTTC.

V usage is TRBV20-1 and J usage is TRBJ1-2; 9 bases are a match to TRBD1. This CDR3 has 11 amino acids. The germline V gene encodes CDR1 DFQATT and CDR2 SNEGSKA (reference sequence). DNA of the CDR3: TGCGCTACAGGGGGCGACTATGGCTACACCTTC. This encodes CATGGDYGYTF.

The chain joins TRBV2 to TRBJ1-2; weak D call: TRBD1 (6 bases). Germline loops: CDR1 SNHLY, CDR2 FYNNEI. The V gene lost 2 bases and the J gene lost 3 bases, with 16 bases spanning the gap. CDR3 length equals 16 residues. The CDR3 coding sequence is TGTGCCAGCAGTGAAACCCGACAGGACCCTTACTATGGCTACACCTTC. It codes for CASSETRQDPYYGYTF. The full variable domain, completed using reference TRBV2 and TRBJ1-2, is EPEVTQTPSHQVTQMGQEVILRCVPISNHLYFYWYRQILGQKVEFLVSFYNNEISEKSEIFDDQFSVERPDGSNFTLKIRSTKLEDSAMYFCASSETRQDPYYGYTFGSGTRLTVV.

The chain recombines TRBV15 with TRBJ2-2; 7 bases line up with TRBD1. This CDR3 contains 18 residues. The germline V gene has CDR1 LNHNV and CDR2 YYDKDF (reference sequence). The J segment lost 1 base and the V segment lost 1 base, leaving 9 bases of the junction unmatched. CDR3 in DNA: TGTGCCACCAGCAGAGCCGAGGCCGGACAGGAGAACACCGGGGAGCTGTTTTTT. Amino acid sequence: CATSRAEAGQENTGELFF.

The table lists this clone with a few counts. The chain combines TRBV5-8 with TRBJ2-7, with a possible D match to TRBD1 (6 bases). Trimming removed 3 bases from V and 3 bases from J, with 10 bases in between. There are 13 residues in the CDR3. Looked up from germline, CDR1 is SGHTS and CDR2 is YDEGEE. The CDR3 loop is CASSWGRGYEQYF. The CDR3 DNA follows: TGTGCCAGCAGCTGGGGCAGGGGCTACGAGCAGTACTTC.

There are a few counts of this clone. The chain employs TRBV5-6 and TRBJ1-4, with D possibly being TRBD1 (5 bases). Trimming shortened V by 2 bases and J by 5 bases, and 10 bases separated the two germline ends. This CDR3 region has 14 residues. Germline-derived CDR1 and CDR2 are SGHDT and YYEEEE. The CDR3 sequence: CASSLLSGNEKLFF. For the CDR3, the DNA is TGTGCCAGCAGCTTATTGTCAGGGAATGAAAAACTGTTTTTT.

The chain combines TRBV6-1 with TRBJ2-7; TRBD2 aligns across 8 bases. The CDR3 is 15 residues long. V shed 7 bases, J shed 0 bases, and the junction held 8 bases outside the gene matches. Looked up from germline, CDR1 is MNHNS and CDR2 is SASEGT. DNA for the CDR3: TGTGCCAGCATGAAAGCCGGGAGGGGCTCCTACGAGCAGTACTTC. This codes for CASMKAGRGSYEQYF.

The chain employs TRBV27 and TRBJ2-7; 9 nucleotides line up with TRBD1. J lost 4 bases, V lost 6 bases, and 10 bases had no gene match. The germline CDR1 and CDR2 sequences are MNHEY and SMNVEV (reference sequence). This CDR3 spans 15 amino acids. The CDR3 is CASSSGQGWGYEQYF. Here the CDR3 DNA reads TGTGCCAGCAGCTCGGGACAGGGCTGGGGATACGAGCAGTACTTC.

This rearrangement joins TRBV4-2 to TRBJ2-1; D possibly corresponds to TRBD2 (5 bases). With 0 bases removed from V and 0 bases from J, the gap between germline ends came to 9 bases. Germline V gene sequence: CDR1 LGHNA, CDR2 YNFKEQ. The CDR3 consists of 16 residues. This CDR3 is CASSQERAASYNEQFF. The DNA for the CDR3 is TGTGCCAGCAGCCAAGAACGAGCGGCCTCCTACAATGAGCAGTTCTTC.

The gene calls are TRBV11-2 and TRBJ2-5, with TRBD2 matching over 8 bases. Gene TRBJ2-7 matches the end of the DNA better, so the J call may be wrong. CDR3 length: 17 amino acids. Germline-derived CDR1 and CDR2 are SGHAT and FQNNGV. The CDR3 DNA is TGTGCCAGCAGCTCAATAGCTAGACGGGAGGGCCGGTACGAGCAGTACTTC. This codes for CASSSIARREGRYEQYF.

V and J are TRBV4-3 and TRBJ1-2, with D unclear. This CDR3 comprises 15 residues. The ends were cut back, 1 base at V and 2 bases at J, with 11 bases in the middle. The germline V gene encodes CDR1 LGHNA and CDR2 YSLEER. The CDR3 region is CASSQAGRGNYGYTF. The CDR3 DNA sequence: TGCGCCAGCAGCCAAGCGGGAAGAGGAAACTATGGCTACACCTTC.

This chain links TRBV5-3 with TRBJ1-1, with a possible D match to TRBD1 (5 bases). TRBV5-3 falls under the ORF class, with uncertain function. V gave up 2 bases and J gave up 1 base, with 12 bases separating them. This CDR3 spans 15 amino acids. The CDR3 region has the DNA TGTGCCAGAAGCTTCGGAGGGGCTTGGAACACTGAAGCTTTCTTT. As protein: CARSFGGAWNTEAFF.

The CDR3 region is CASSSGGTNMPQHF. DNA of the CDR3: TGTGCCAGCAGTTCAGGGGGGACGAATATGCCCCAGCATTTT. The chain joins TRBV28 to TRBJ1-5; 7 nucleotides agree with TRBD1. This CDR3 region has 14 residues. Trimming removed 4 bases from V and 9 bases from J; junction bases left unmatched: 9. The germline gives CDR1 MDHEN, CDR2 SYDVKM.